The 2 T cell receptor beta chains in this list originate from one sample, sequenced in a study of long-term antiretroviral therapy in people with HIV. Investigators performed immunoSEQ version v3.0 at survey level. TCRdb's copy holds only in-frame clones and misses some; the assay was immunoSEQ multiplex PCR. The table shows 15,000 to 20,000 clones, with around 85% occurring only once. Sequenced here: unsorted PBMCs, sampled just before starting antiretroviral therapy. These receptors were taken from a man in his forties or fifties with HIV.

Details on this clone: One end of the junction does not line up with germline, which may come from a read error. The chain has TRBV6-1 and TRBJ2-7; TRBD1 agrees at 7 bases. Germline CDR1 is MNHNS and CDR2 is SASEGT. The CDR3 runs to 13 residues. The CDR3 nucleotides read TGTGCCAGCAGTGAAGGGACAGGCCTTGCACTACAATTC. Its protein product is CASSEGTGLALQF.

The CDR3 region is CASSTRNTEAFF. In DNA, the CDR3 is TGTGCCAGCAGTACAAGGAACACTGAAGCTTTCTTT. This rearrangement joins TRBV27 to TRBJ1-1; no clear D gene. The CDR3 extends over 12 amino acids. CDR1 and CDR2 from the germline V gene are MNHEY and SMNVEV (reference sequence). V lost 5 bases and J lost 1, with 5 bases in between.